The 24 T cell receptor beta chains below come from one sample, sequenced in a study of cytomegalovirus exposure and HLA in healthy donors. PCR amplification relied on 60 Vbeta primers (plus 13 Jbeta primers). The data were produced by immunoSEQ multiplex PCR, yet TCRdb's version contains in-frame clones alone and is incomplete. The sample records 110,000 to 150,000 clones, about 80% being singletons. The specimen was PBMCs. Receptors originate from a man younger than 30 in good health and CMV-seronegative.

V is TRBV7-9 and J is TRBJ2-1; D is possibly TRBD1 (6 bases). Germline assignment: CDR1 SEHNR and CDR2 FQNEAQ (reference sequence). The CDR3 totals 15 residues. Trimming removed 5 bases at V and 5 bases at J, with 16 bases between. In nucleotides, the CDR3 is TGTGCCAGCAGCGGGAACCGGGACACCGACAATGAGCAGTTCTTC. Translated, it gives CASSGNRDTDNEQFF.

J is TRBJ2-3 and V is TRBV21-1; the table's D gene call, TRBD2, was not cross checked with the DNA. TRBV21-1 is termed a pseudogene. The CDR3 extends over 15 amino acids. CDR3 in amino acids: CASSKRLAGGDTQYF. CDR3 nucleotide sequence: TGTGCCAGCAGCAAAAGACTAGCGGGAGGAGATACGCAGTATTTT.

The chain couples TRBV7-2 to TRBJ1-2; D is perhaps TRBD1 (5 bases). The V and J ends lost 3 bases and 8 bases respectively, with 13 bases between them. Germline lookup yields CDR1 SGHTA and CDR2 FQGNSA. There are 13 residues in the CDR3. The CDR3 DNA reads TGTGCCAGCAGCTTCCCAGGGCGGGAAGGCTACACCTTC. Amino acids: CASSFPGREGYTF.

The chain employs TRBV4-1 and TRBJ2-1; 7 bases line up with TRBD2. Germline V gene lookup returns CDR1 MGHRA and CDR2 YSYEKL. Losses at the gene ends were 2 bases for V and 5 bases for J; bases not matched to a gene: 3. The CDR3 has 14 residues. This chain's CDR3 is CASSQILADNEQFF. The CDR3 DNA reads TGCGCCAGCAGCCAAATCCTAGCGGACAATGAGCAGTTCTTC.

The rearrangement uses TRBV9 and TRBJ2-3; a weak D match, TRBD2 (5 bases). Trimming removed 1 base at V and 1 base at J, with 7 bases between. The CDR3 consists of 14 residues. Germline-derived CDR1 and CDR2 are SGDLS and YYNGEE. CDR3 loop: CASSVIGGTDTQYF. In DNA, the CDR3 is TGTGCCAGCAGCGTAATCGGGGGCACAGATACGCAGTATTTT.

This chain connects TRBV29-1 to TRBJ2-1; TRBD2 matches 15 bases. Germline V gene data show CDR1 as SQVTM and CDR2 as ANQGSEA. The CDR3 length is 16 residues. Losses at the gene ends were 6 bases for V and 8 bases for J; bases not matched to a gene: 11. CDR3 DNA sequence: TGCAGCGTGACGGGGACTAGCGGGAGGTGGTCTGATGAGCAGTTCTTC. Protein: CSVTGTSGRWSDEQFF.

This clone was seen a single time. Here the CDR3 reads CAIVGQGSSYEQYF. Written as DNA, the CDR3 is TGTGCCATTGTGGGACAGGGAAGCTCCTACGAGCAGTACTTC. The V and J genes are TRBV10-3 and TRBJ2-5; 9 bases are a match to TRBD1. The J call may be faulty, since TRBJ2-7 better matches the DNA end. Germline V gene data show CDR1 as ENHRY and CDR2 as SYGVKD. The CDR3 length is 14 residues.

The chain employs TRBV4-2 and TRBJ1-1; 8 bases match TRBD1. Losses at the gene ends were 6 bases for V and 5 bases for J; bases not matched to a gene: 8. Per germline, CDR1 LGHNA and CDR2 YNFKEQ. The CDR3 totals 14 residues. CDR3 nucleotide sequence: TGTGCCAGCAGGCGGGCAGGGGGCAAAACTGAAGCTTTCTTT. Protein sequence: CASRRAGGKTEAFF.

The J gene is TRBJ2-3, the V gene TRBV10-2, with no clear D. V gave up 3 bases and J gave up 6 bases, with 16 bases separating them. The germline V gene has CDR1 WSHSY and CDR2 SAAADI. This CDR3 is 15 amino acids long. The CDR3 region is CASSESKVLGDTQYF. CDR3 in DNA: TGCGCCAGCAGTGAAAGTAAGGTGCTCGGGGATACGCAGTATTTT.

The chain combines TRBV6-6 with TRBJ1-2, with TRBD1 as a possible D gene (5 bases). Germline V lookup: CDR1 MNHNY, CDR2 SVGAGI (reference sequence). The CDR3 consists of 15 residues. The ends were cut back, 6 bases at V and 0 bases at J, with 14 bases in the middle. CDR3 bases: TGTGCCAGCAGCGATAGACAGCCCACTAACTATGGCTACACCTTC. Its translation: CASSDRQPTNYGYTF.

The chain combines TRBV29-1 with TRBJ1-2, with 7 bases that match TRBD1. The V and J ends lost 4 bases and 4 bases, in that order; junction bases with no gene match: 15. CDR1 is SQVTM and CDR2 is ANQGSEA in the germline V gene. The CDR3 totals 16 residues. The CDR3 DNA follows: TGCAGCGTTGGTCTCCGTGGGAACAGGGGTTCCTATGGCTACACCTTC. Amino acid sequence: CSVGLRGNRGSYGYTF.

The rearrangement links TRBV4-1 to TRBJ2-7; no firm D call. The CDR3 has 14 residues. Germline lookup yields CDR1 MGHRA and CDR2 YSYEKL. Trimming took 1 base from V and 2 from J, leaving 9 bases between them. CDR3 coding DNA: TGCGCCAGCAGCCAAGGCACAGCAACCTACGAGCAGTACTTC. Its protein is CASSQGTATYEQYF.

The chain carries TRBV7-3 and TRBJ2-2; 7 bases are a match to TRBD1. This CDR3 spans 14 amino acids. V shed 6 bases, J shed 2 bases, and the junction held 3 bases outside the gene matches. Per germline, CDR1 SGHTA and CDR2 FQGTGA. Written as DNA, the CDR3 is TGTGCCAGCAGTAGGGACAGCAACACCGGGGAGCTGTTTTTT. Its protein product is CASSRDSNTGELFF.

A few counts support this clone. CDR3 DNA sequence: TGTGCCAGGGCCTTAGCGGGGGATACGCAGTATTTT. Translated, it gives CARALAGDTQYF. The chain couples TRBV2 to TRBJ2-3; TRBD2 matches at 8 bases. V shed 9 bases and J 6 bases; nucleotides not matched to a gene: 5. The CDR3 extends over 12 amino acids. Germline lookup yields CDR1 SNHLY and CDR2 FYNNEI.

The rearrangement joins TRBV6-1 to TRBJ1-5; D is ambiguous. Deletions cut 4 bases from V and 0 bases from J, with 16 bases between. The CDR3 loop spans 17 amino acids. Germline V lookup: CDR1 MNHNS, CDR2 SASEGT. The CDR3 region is CASSVSGWTDSNQPQHF. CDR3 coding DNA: TGTGCCAGCAGTGTTTCGGGGTGGACGGATAGCAATCAGCCCCAGCATTTT.

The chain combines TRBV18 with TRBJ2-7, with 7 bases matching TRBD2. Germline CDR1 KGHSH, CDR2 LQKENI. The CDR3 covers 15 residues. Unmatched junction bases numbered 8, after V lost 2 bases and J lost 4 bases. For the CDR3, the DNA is TGTGCCAGCTCACCAACGGCTAGCGGAAGGTACGAGCAGTACTTC. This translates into CASSPTASGRYEQYF.

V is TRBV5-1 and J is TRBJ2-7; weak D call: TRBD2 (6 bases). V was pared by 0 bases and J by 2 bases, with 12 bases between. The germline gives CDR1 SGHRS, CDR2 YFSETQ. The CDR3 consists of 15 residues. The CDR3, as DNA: TGCGCCAGCAGCTTGGTTGCGGGATCGCCCTACGAGCAGTACTTC. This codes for CASSLVAGSPYEQYF.

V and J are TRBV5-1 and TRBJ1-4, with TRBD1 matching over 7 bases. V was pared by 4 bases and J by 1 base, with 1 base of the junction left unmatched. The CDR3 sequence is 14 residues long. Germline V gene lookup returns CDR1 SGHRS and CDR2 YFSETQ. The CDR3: CASSRDRTNEKLFF. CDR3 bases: TGCGCCAGCAGCCGGGACAGAACTAATGAAAAACTGTTTTTT.

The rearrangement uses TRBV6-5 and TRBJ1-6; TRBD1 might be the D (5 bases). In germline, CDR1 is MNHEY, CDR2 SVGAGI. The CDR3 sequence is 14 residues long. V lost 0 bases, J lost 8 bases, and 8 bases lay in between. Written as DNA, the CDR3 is TGTGCCAGCAGTTACTCCCGGGGGGATTCACCCCTCCACTTT. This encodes CASSYSRGDSPLHF.

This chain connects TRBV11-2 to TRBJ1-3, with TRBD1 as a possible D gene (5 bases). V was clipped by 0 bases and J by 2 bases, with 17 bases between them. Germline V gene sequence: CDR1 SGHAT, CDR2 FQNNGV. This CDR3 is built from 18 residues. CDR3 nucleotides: TGTGCCAGCAGCTTAGATCATTCAAGGGGTTGGACTGGAAACACCATATATTTT. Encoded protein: CASSLDHSRGWTGNTIYF.

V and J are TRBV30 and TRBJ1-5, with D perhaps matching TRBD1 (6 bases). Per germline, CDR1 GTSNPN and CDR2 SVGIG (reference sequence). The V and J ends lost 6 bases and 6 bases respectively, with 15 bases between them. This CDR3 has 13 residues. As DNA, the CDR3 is TGTGCCTGCACCTCAGGGGAGGGTCAGCCCCAGCATTTT. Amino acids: CACTSGEGQPQHF.

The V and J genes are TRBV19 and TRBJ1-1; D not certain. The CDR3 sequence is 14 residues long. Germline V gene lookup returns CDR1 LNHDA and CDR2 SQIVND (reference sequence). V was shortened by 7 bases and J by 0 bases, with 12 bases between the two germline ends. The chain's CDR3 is CASIAGSLNTEAFF. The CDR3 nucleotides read TGTGCCAGTATAGCCGGGAGCTTGAACACTGAAGCTTTCTTT.

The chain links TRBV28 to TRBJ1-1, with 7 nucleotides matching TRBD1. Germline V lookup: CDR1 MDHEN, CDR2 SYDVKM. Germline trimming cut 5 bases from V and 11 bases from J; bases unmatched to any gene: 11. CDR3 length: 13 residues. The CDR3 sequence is CASSVDRVRGAFF. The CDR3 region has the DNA TGTGCCAGCAGTGTCGACAGGGTTCGGGGTGCTTTCTTT. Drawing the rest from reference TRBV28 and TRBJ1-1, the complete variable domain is DVKVTQSSRYLVKRTGEKVFLECVQDMDHENMFWYRQDPGLGLRLIYFSYDVKMKEKGDIPEGYSVSREKKERFSLILESASTNQTSMYLCASSVDRVRGAFFGQGTRLTVV.

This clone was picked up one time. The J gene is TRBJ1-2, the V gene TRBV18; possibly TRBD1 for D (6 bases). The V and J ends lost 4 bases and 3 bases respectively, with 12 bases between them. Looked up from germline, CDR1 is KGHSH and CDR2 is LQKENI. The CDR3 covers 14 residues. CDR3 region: CASSHPGQDYGYTF. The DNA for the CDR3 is TGTGCCAGCTCACACCCGGGACAAGACTATGGCTACACCTTC. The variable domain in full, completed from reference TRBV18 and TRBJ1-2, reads NAGVMQNPRHLVRRRGQEARLRCSPMKGHSHVYWYRQLPEEGLKFMVYLQKENIIDESGMPKERFSAEFPKEGPSILRIQQVVRGDSAAYFCASSHPGQDYGYTFGSGTRLTVV.